The entry below describes one TCR beta chain. Repertoires were generated with immunoSEQ multiplex PCR, while TCRdb's copy carries only in-frame clones and drops some. The data contain about 100,000 clones, 70% to 90% of them singletons. This sample was included in a study of T cell responses to AZD1222 COVID-19 vaccine. CDR1 and CDR2 (germline): MGHRA, YSYEKL. V was clipped by 0 bases and J by 4 bases, with 10 bases between them. The CDR3 runs 16 residues. The input for sequencing was peripheral blood, taken on day 0 of MenACWY control vaccination. This chain connects TRBV4-1 to TRBJ1-6; D is perhaps TRBD1 (6 bases). This TCR was sampled from an adult in good health. DNA for the CDR3: TGCGCCAGCAGCCAAGACCGGACAGTTTATAATTCACCCCTCCACTTT. Protein: CASSQDRTVYNSPLHF.